These T cell receptor beta chains were read from a single sample in a study of cytomegalovirus exposure and HLA in healthy donors. Sequenced by immunoSEQ multiplex PCR; TCRdb stores in-frame clones only, minus some. Of about 160,000 clones in the sample, just under 80% were seen once. Input material: PBMCs. The receptors were gathered from a woman between 45 and 60 years old in good health and CMV-seronegative. Each CDR3 is given with its conserved first and last residue. The D gene is left open where the match is weak. Clone size is not always given. Where it is, it says once, few, many or a class for expanded clones.

length: 15; size: few; J: TRBJ1-4; D: TRBD1; V: TRBV7-2; CDR3: CASSFGRGYGEKLFF; DNA: TGTGCCAGCAGCTTCGGCAGGGGGTACGGTGAAAAACTGTTTTTT
length: 18; size: .; J: TRBJ2-4; D: .; V: TRBV10-3; CDR3: CAISPGPGDILAKNIQYF; DNA: TGTGCCATCTCCCCTGGGCCAGGGGATATACTAGCCAAAAACATTCAGTACTTC
length: 17; size: .; J: TRBJ1-1; D: .; V: TRBV4-1; CDR3: CASSHTKLTRGVPEAFF; DNA: TGCGCTAGCAGCCATACGAAGCTGACAAGGGGCGTCCCGGAAGCTTTCTTT
length: 13; size: .; J: TRBJ2-7; D: TRBD1; V: TRBV7-9; CDR3: CASSPRTGNEQYF; DNA: TGTGCCAGCAGCCCCCGGACAGGTAACGAGCAGTACTTC
length: 14; size: .; J: TRBJ2-2; D: TRBD1; V: TRBV28; CDR3: CASSGTGHTGELFF; DNA: TGTGCCAGCAGCGGGACAGGGCACACTGGGGAGCTGTTTTTT
length: 15; size: .; J: TRBJ2-1; D: TRBD2; V: TRBV9; CDR3: CASSVTSGDWNEQFF; DNA: TGTGCCAGCAGCGTAACTAGCGGGGACTGGAATGAGCAGTTCTTC
length: 14; size: .; J: TRBJ2-1; D: TRBD1; V: TRBV28; CDR3: CASSRDRADNEQFF; DNA: TGTGCCAGCAGCCGGGACAGGGCTGACAATGAGCAGTTCTTC
length: 13; size: once; J: TRBJ1-2; D: .; V: TRBV2; CDR3: CASIGDSNYGYTF; DNA: TGTGCCAGCATCGGGGACTCTAACTATGGCTACACCTTC
length: 14; size: .; J: TRBJ2-2; D: TRBD1; V: TRBV28; CDR3: CASSPTGTGGELFF; DNA: TGTGCCAGCAGCCCGACAGGGACGGGCGGGGAGCTGTTTTTT
length: 14; size: .; J: TRBJ2-7; D: .; V: TRBV6-5; CDR3: CASSYPDLSYEQYF; DNA: TGTGCCAGCAGTTACCCAGACTTAAGCTACGAGCAGTACTTC
length: 14; size: .; J: TRBJ1-4; D: .; V: TRBV6-5; CDR3: CASSEVLGGEKLFF; DNA: TGTGCCAGCAGCGAAGTCCTGGGGGGTGAAAAACTGTTTTTT
length: 16; size: .; J: TRBJ2-3; D: TRBD2; V: TRBV4-2; CDR3: CASSQLTSGGSGTQYF; DNA: TGTGCCAGCAGCCAGCTGACTAGCGGGGGGTCGGGTACGCAGTATTTT
length: 12; size: .; J: TRBJ1-6; D: .; V: TRBV19; CDR3: CASRTGESPLHF; DNA: TGTGCCAGTAGGACGGGGGAATCACCCCTCCACTTT
length: 14; size: .; J: TRBJ2-1; D: TRBD2; V: TRBV28; CDR3: CASRGLGGRNEQFF; DNA: TGTGCCAGCAGGGGACTAGGGGGGAGAAATGAGCAGTTCTTC
length: 18; size: few; J: TRBJ2-6; D: .; V: TRBV19; CDR3: CASIGKPGVDAGANVLTF; DNA: TGTGCCAGTATTGGGAAACCAGGGGTTGACGCTGGGGCCAACGTCCTGACTTTC
length: 15; size: few; J: TRBJ2-7; D: .; V: TRBV5-6; CDR3: CASSSRAWDFYEQYF; DNA: TGTGCCAGCAGCTCGAGAGCCTGGGACTTCTACGAGCAGTACTTC
length: 15; size: .; J: TRBJ1-4; D: .; V: TRBV7-5; CDR3: CARSLRGQGGEKLFF; DNA: TGTGCCAGAAGCTTAAGGGGCCAGGGCGGTGAAAAACTGTTTTTT
length: 14; size: .; J: TRBJ1-6; D: .; V: TRBV6-5; CDR3: CASAATWRDSPFHF; DNA: TGTGCCAGCGCGGCAACCTGGCGCGACTCACCCTTCCACTTT
length: 15; size: .; J: TRBJ1-1; D: TRBD1; V: TRBV11-2; CDR3: CASSLPGQRNTEAFF; DNA: TGTGCCAGCAGCTTACCGGGACAGAGGAACACTGAAGCTTTCTTT
length: 11; size: few; J: TRBJ2-7; D: .; V: TRBV29-1; CDR3: CSVYKGYEQYF; DNA: TGCAGCGTTTATAAGGGGTACGAGCAGTACTTC
length: 14; size: .; J: TRBJ1-1; D: .; V: TRBV28; CDR3: CASSYPGATLGAFF; DNA: TGTGCCAGCAGTTATCCAGGGGCAACTCTGGGAGCTTTCTTT
length: 13; size: .; J: TRBJ2-2; D: TRBD1; V: TRBV19; CDR3: CASSIAGGEELFF; DNA: TGTGCCAGTAGTATAGCAGGGGGCGAGGAGCTGTTTTTT
length: 13; size: once; J: TRBJ2-7; D: .; V: TRBV7-9; CDR3: CASSLSAGSEQYF; DNA: TGTGCCAGCAGCTTAAGCGCGGGATCCGAGCAGTACTTC
length: 16; size: .; J: TRBJ2-1; D: TRBD2; V: TRBV9; CDR3: CASSEISGVPYNEQFF; DNA: TGTGCCAGCAGCGAGATTAGCGGGGTGCCCTACAATGAGCAGTTCTTC
length: 16; size: .; J: TRBJ2-7; D: TRBD2; V: TRBV5-1; CDR3: CASSLGGLAGAYEQYF; DNA: TGCGCCAGCAGCTTGGGTGGGCTAGCGGGAGCCTACGAGCAGTACTTC
length: 15; size: once; J: TRBJ2-7; D: TRBD1; V: TRBV19; CDR3: CASSPAGTGVVEQYF; DNA: TGTGCCAGTAGCCCTGCCGGGACAGGGGTAGTTGAGCAGTACTTC
length: 13; size: .; J: TRBJ2-1; D: TRBD1; V: TRBV7-8; CDR3: CASSYDRGGEQFF; DNA: TGTGCCAGCAGTTATGACAGGGGAGGTGAGCAGTTCTTC
length: 15; size: .; J: TRBJ2-2; D: .; V: TRBV27; CDR3: CASQRFGGNTGELFF; DNA: TGTGCCTCTCAAAGGTTCGGGGGGAACACCGGGGAGCTGTTTTTT
length: 16; size: few; J: TRBJ2-6; D: .; V: TRBV19; CDR3: CASSGSPGTGANVLTF; DNA: TGTGCCAGTAGTGGTTCCCCAGGGACTGGGGCCAACGTCCTGACTTTC
length: 16; size: .; J: TRBJ2-1; D: TRBD2; V: TRBV29-1; CDR3: CSVVSSSGGLYNEQFF; DNA: TGCAGCGTTGTATCATCTAGCGGGGGTTTATACAATGAGCAGTTCTTC
length: 12; size: .; J: TRBJ2-7; D: .; V: TRBV5-1; CDR3: CASSSQGYEQYF; DNA: TGCGCCAGCAGCTCCCAGGGGTACGAGCAGTACTTC
length: 15; size: .; J: TRBJ2-7; D: TRBD2; V: TRBV19; CDR3: CASSTPGGITYEQYF; DNA: TGTGCCAGTAGTACTCCCGGGGGGATCACCTACGAGCAGTACTTC
length: 13; size: .; J: TRBJ1-6; D: .; V: TRBV18; CDR3: CASSPEGRSPLHF; DNA: TGTGCCAGCTCACCGGAGGGACGTTCACCCCTCCACTTT
length: 15; size: .; J: TRBJ1-2; D: TRBD1; V: TRBV9; CDR3: CASSGDRALTGGYTF; DNA: TGTGCCAGCAGCGGTGACAGGGCCTTAACGGGTGGCTACACCTTC
length: 15; size: .; J: TRBJ2-5; D: .; V: TRBV5-1; CDR3: CASSKPAEGKREQYF; DNA: TGCGCCAGCAGTAAACCCGCTGAGGGCAAGAGGGAGCAGTACTTC
length: 17; size: .; J: TRBJ2-6; D: TRBD1; V: TRBV30; CDR3: CAWSGPGQDCGANVLTF; DNA: TGTGCCTGGAGTGGACCGGGACAGGACTGCGGGGCCAACGTCCTGACTTTC
length: 16; size: .; J: TRBJ1-2; D: TRBD1; V: TRBV5-1; CDR3: CASSSNPGQGLYGYTF; DNA: TGCGCCAGCAGCTCCAATCCGGGACAGGGGCTCTATGGCTACACCTTC
length: 14; size: .; J: TRBJ2-3; D: TRBD1; V: TRBV4-3; CDR3: CASSHDRGTDTQYF; DNA: TGCGCCAGCAGCCACGACAGGGGCACAGATACGCAGTATTTT
length: 14; size: .; J: TRBJ1-3; D: .; V: TRBV7-9; CDR3: CASSPRGSGNTIYF; DNA: TGTGCCAGCAGCCCCAGGGGTTCTGGAAACACCATATATTTT
length: 13; size: few; J: TRBJ2-7; D: .; V: TRBV10-3; CDR3: CATYRTANYEQYF; DNA: TGTGCCACTTACAGGACAGCAAACTACGAGCAGTACTTC
length: 15; size: .; J: TRBJ2-7; D: TRBD2; V: TRBV4-2; CDR3: CASSPLAGVPYEQYF; DNA: TGTGCCAGCAGCCCATTAGCGGGGGTCCCCTACGAGCAGTACTTC
length: 15; size: .; J: TRBJ2-7; D: .; V: TRBV27; CDR3: CASSFGRGPSYEQYF; DNA: TGTGCCAGCAGTTTTGGGCGGGGTCCATCCTACGAGCAGTACTTC
length: 16; size: few; J: TRBJ1-1; D: TRBD1; V: TRBV4-1; CDR3: CASSQTRGGGDTEAFF; DNA: TGCGCCAGCAGCCAGACTAGAGGGGGCGGGGACACTGAAGCTTTCTTT
length: 13; size: .; J: TRBJ1-2; D: .; V: TRBV14; CDR3: CASSHSRANGYTF; DNA: TGTGCCAGCAGCCATTCGAGGGCGAATGGCTACACCTTC
length: 16; size: .; J: TRBJ2-1; D: TRBD2; V: TRBV4-1; CDR3: CASSQVMPGGIREQFF; DNA: TGCGCCAGCAGCCAAGTTATGCCGGGAGGGATCCGGGAGCAGTTCTTC
length: 15; size: once; J: TRBJ1-5; D: .; V: TRBV5-5; CDR3: CASSFVDSLNQPQHF; DNA: TGTGCCAGCAGCTTCGTTGACAGCCTCAATCAGCCCCAGCATTTT
length: 14; size: .; J: TRBJ2-5; D: TRBD1; V: TRBV5-1; CDR3: CASSPGQVQETQYF; DNA: TGCGCCAGCAGCCCGGGACAGGTCCAAGAGACCCAGTACTTC
length: 18; size: .; J: TRBJ2-1; D: TRBD2; V: TRBV29-1; CDR3: CSARERALAATKVNEQFF; DNA: TGCAGCGCTCGAGAGCGGGCACTAGCGGCTACGAAGGTCAATGAGCAGTTCTTC
length: 16; size: .; J: TRBJ2-1; D: TRBD1; V: TRBV5-1; CDR3: CASSSVIGTGGHEQFF; DNA: TGCGCCAGCAGCTCCGTAATAGGGACAGGGGGCCATGAGCAGTTCTTC